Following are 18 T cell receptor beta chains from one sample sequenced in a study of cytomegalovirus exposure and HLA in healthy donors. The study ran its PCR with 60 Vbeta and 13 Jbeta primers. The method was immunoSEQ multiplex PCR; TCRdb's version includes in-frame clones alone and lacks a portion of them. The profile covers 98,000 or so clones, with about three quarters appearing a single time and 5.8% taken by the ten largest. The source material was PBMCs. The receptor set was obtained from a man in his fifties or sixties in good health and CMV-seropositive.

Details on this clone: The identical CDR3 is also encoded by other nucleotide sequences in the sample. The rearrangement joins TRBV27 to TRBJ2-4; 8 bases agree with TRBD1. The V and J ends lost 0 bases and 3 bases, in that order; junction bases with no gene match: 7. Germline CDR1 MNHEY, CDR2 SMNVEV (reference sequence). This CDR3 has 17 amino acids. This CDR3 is CASSLSAGGYGKNIQYF. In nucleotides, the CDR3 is TGTGCCAGCAGTTTATCCGCAGGGGGCTATGGCAAAAACATTCAGTACTTC.

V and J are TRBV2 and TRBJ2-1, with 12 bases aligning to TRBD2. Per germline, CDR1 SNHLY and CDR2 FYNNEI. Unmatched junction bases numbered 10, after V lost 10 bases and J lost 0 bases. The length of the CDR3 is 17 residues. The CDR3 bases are TGTGCCATCAAACTAGCGGGGGGCTCCAGCTCCTACAATGAGCAGTTCTTC. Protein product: CAIKLAGGSSSYNEQFF.

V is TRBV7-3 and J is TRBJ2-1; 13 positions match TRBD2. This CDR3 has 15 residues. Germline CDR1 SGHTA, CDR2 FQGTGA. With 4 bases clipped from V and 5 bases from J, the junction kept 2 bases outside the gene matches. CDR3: CASSSGLAGDNEQFF. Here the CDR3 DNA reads TGTGCCAGCAGCTCCGGACTAGCGGGGGACAATGAGCAGTTCTTC.

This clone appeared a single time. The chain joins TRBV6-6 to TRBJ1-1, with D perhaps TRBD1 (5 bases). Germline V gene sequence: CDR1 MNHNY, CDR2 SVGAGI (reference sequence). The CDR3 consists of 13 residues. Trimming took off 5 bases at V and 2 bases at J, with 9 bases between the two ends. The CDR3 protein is CASSIQGNTEAFF. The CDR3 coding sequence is TGTGCCAGCAGTATCCAGGGAAACACTGAAGCTTTCTTT.

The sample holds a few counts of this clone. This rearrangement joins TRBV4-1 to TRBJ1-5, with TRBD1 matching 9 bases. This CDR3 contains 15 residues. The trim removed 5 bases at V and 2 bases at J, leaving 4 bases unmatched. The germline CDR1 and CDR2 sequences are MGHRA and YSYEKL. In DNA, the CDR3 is TGCGCCAGCAGCAAGGGACAGGGTGGCAATCAGCCCCAGCATTTT. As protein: CASSKGQGGNQPQHF.

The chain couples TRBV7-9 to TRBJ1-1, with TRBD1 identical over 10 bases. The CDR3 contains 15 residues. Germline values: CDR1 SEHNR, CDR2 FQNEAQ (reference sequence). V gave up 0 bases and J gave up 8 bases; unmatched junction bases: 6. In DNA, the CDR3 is TGTGCCAGCAGCTTAGCGGGACAGGGGTTAGTGGAAGCTTTCTTT. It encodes CASSLAGQGLVEAFF. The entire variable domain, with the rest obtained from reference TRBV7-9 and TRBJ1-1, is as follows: DTGVSQNPRHKITKRGQNVTFRCDPISEHNRLYWYRQTLGQGPEFLTYFQNEAQLEKSRLLSDRFSAERPKGSFSTLEIQRTEQGDSAMYLCASSLAGQGLVEAFFGQGTRLTVV.

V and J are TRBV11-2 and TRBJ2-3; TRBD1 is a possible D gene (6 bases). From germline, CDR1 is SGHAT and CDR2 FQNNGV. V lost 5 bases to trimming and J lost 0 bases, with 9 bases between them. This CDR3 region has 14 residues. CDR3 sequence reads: CASSRDRSTDTQYF. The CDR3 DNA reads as TGTGCCAGCAGCCGAGACAGGAGCACAGATACGCAGTATTTT.

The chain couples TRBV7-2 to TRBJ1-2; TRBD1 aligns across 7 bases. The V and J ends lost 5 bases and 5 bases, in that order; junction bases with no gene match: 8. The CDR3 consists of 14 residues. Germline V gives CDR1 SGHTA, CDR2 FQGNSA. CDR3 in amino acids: CASSPRDREYGYTF. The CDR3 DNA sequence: TGTGCCAGCAGCCCTAGAGACAGGGAATATGGCTACACCTTC.

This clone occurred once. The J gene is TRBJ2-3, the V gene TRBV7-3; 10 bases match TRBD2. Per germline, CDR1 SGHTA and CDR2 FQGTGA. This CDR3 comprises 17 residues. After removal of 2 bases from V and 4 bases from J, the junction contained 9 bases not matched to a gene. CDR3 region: CASSLQHLAGASDTQYF. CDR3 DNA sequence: TGTGCCAGCAGCTTACAACACCTAGCGGGGGCATCAGATACGCAGTATTTT.

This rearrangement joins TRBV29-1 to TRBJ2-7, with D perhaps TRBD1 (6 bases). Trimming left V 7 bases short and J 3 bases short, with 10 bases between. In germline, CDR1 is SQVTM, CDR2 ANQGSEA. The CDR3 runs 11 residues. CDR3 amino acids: CSGQQGYEQYF. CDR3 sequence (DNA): TGCAGCGGTCAACAGGGCTACGAGCAGTACTTC.

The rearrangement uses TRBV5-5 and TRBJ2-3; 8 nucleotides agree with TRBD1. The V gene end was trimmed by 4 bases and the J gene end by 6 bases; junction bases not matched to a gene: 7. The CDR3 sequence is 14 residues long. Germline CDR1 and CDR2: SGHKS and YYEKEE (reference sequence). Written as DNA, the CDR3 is TGTGCCAGCAGCCCAGGACAGGGAGCGGATACGCAGTATTTT. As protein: CASSPGQGADTQYF.

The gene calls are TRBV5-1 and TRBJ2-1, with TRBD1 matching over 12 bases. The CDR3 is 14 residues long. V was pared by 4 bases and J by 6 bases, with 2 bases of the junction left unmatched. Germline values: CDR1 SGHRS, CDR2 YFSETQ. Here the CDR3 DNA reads TGCGCCAGCAGCGGGACAGGGGGCTTCAATGAGCAGTTCTTC. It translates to CASSGTGGFNEQFF.

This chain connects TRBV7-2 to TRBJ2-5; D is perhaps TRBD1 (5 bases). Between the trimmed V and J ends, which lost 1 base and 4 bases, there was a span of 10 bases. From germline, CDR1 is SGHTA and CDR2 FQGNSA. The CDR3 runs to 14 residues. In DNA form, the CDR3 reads TGTGCCAGCAGCTTAGGACAGCCAGGAGAGACCCAGTACTTC. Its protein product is CASSLGQPGETQYF.

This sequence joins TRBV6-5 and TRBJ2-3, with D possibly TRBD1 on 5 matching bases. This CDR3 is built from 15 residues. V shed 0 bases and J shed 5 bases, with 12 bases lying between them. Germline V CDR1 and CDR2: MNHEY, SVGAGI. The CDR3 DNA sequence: TGTGCCAGCAGTTACTCGAGGACAAATGGAGATACGCAGTATTTT. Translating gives CASSYSRTNGDTQYF.

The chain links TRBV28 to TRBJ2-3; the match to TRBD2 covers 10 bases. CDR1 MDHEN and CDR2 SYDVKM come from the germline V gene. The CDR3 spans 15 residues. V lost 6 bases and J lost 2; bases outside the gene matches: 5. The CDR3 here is CASRPSGGDTDTQYF. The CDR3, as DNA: TGTGCCAGCAGACCCAGCGGGGGGGACACAGATACGCAGTATTTT.

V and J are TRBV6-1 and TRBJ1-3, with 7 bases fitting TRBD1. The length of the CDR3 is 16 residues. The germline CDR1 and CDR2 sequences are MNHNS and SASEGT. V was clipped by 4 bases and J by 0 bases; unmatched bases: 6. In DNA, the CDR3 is TGTGCCAGCAGTGTCACTACAGGGGACTCTGGAAACACCATATATTTT. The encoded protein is CASSVTTGDSGNTIYF.

The CDR3 region has the DNA TGTGCCAGCTCACCGGACAGGGTGGTCGAAAAACTGTTTTTT. It yields the protein CASSPDRVVEKLFF. This rearrangement joins TRBV18 to TRBJ1-4; 8 bases map to TRBD1. Trimming at V came to 3 bases and at J to 8 bases, leaving 5 bases not matched to a gene. From germline, CDR1 is KGHSH and CDR2 LQKENI. The CDR3 covers 14 residues.

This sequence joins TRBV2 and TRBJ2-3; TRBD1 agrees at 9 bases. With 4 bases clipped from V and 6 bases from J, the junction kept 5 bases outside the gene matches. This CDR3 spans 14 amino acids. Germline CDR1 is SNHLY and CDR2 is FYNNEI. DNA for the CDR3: TGTGCCAGCAGTGCGGGACAGGGCAGGGATACGCAGTATTTT. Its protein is CASSAGQGRDTQYF.